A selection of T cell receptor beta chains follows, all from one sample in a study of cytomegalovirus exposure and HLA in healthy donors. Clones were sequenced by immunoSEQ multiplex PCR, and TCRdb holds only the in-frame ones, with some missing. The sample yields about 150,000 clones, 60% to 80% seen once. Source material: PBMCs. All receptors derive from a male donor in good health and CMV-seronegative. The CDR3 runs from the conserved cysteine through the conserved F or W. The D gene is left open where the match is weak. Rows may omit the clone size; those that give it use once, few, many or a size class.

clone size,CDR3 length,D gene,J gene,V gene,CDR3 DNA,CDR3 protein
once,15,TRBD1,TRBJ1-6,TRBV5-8,TGTGCCAGCAGCCCCCGGCCGGACAGGGGATCACCCCTCCACTTT,CASSPRPDRGSPLHF
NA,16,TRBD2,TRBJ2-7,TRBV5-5,TGTGCCAGCAGCGGCGGGCGGGCACTAGCGGGTCACGAGCAGTACTTC,CASSGGRALAGHEQYF
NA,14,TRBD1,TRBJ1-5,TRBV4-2,TGTGCCGGCAGCCATAGGACAGGGAATCAGCCCCAGCATTTT,CAGSHRTGNQPQHF
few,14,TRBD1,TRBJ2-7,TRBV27,TGTGCCAGCCAACCGGGGACAGGCTCCTACGAGCAGTACTTC,CASQPGTGSYEQYF
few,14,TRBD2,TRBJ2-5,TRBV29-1,TGCAGCGTAGGGACTAGCGGGGGGGTGGAGACCCAGTACTTC,CSVGTSGGVETQYF
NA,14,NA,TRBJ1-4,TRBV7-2,TGTGCCAGCGGGCCCGGGAGGGGTACGAAAAAACTGTTTTTT,CASGPGRGTKKLFF
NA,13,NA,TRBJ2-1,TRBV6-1,TGTGCCAGCAGCGAATACCACAACAATGAGCAGTTCTTC,CASSEYHNNEQFF
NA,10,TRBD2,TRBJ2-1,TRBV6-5,TGTGCCAGACTAGCGAATGAGCAGTTCTTC,CARLANEQFF
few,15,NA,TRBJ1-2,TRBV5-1,TGCGCCAGCAGCTTGGATCCCACAGGATATTATGGCTACACCTTC,CASSLDPTGYYGYTF
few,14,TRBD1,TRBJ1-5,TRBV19,TGTGCCAGTAGTAGGGGACAGGGCGGTCAGCCCCAGCATTTT,CASSRGQGGQPQHF
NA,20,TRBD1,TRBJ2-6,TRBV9,TGTGCCAGCAGCGTAGCTCGAACAGGGGGTACTGTGTCTGGGGCCAACGTCCTGACTTTC,CASSVARTGGTVSGANVLTF
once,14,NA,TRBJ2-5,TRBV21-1,TGTGCCATGGATACCGGGACAGTGAAAGAGACCCAGTACTTC,CAMDTGTVKETQYF
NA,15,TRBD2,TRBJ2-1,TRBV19,TGTGCCAGTAGAGGGGGGGCTAGCGGGAGGAATGAGCAGTTCTTC,CASRGGASGRNEQFF
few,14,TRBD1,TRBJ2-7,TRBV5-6,TGTGCCAGCAGCCACGACAGGGTGAACTACGAGCAGTACTTC,CASSHDRVNYEQYF
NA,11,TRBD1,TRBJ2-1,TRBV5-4,TGTGCCATGACAGGGTGGAATGAGCAGTTCTTC,CAMTGWNEQFF
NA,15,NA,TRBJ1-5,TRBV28,TGTGCCAGCCTTTCTCCGACAGGCTATGTTCAGCCCCAGCATTTT,CASLSPTGYVQPQHF
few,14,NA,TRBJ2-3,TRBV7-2,TGTGCCAGCAGCTTAGGGCTAGTTGGAGATACGCAGTATTTT,CASSLGLVGDTQYF
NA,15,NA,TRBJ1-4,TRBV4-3,TGCGCCAGCAGCCAAGCGGCAGGGCGGTCTGAAAAACTGTTTTTT,CASSQAAGRSEKLFF
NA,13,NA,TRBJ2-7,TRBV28,TGTGCCATCGCCTCGACAGGAGCGCGGGAGCAGTACTTC,CAIASTGAREQYF
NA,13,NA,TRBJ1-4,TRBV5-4,TGTGCCAGCAGCAGTCATTCGGGTGAAAAACTGTTTTTT,CASSSHSGEKLFF
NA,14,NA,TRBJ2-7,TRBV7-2,TGTGCCAGCAGCTTAGCTCGAGGATCCTACGAGCAGTACTTC,CASSLARGSYEQYF
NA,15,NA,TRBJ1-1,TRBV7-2,TGTGCCAGCAGCCTCCTGGGGGGAAAGGGGAGGGTAGCTTTCTTT,CASSLLGGKGRVAFF
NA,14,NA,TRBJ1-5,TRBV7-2,TGTGCCAGCAGCTTATACAGGGCGGATCAGCCCCAGCATTTT,CASSLYRADQPQHF
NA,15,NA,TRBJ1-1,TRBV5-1,TGCGCCAGCAGCCCCTCCTTCGACAGGAACACTGAAGCTTTCTTT,CASSPSFDRNTEAFF
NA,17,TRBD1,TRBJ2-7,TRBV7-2,TGTGCCAGCAGCACAGGGGGTGGGACGTTGAGGATCTACGAGCAGTACTTC,CASSTGGGTLRIYEQYF
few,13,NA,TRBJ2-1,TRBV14,TGTGCCAGCAGCCTGTACACCGGGACAAAGCAGTTCTTC,CASSLYTGTKQFF
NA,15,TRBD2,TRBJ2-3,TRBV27,TGTGCCAGCAGTTTTGGGACTAGCGGCACAGATACGCAGTATTTT,CASSFGTSGTDTQYF
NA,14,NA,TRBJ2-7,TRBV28,TGTGCCAGCAGCTCTTTTGGGACAAACTACGAGCAGTACTTC,CASSSFGTNYEQYF
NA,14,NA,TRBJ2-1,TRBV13,TGTGCCAGCAGCGCACCGGGACAATACAATGAGCAGTTCTTC,CASSAPGQYNEQFF
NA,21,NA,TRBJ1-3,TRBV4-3,TGCGCCAGCAGCCAAGATCTCCGGAGTGGGCAGGGGTCCATCTCTGGAAACACCATATATTTT,CASSQDLRSGQGSISGNTIYF
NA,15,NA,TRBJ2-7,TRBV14,TGTGCCAGCAGCCAAGATTTAGGGGTCGGGTACGAGCAGTACTTC,CASSQDLGVGYEQYF
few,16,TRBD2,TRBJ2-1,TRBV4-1,TGCGCCAGCAGTCTAGCGGGGGGGCTGACCTACAATGAGCAGTTCTTC,CASSLAGGLTYNEQFF
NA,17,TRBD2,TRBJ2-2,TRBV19,TGTGCCAGTAGTATAGGGGTGCGGACTAGCGGGACCGGGGAGCTGTTTTTT,CASSIGVRTSGTGELFF
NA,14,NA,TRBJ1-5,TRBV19,TGTGCCAGTAGTATGTCAGGGCCCCTAGGACCCCAGCATTTT,CASSMSGPLGPQHF
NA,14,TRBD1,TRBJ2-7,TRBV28,TGTGCCAGCAGTTTCCCGGGACAGGAAATGGAGCAGTACTTC,CASSFPGQEMEQYF
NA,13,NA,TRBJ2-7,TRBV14,TGTGCCAGCAGCCAAGGGCTGGGGGCGCGGCAGTACTTC,CASSQGLGARQYF